The source of this TCR beta chain is a study of T cells in localized non-small cell lung cancer. Sequenced by immunoSEQ multiplex PCR; TCRdb stores in-frame clones only, minus some. Altogether around 41,000 clones are present, roughly nine tenths being singletons, with the ten largest covering roughly 6.9%. This clone has only one observation. The clonotype comes from a woman aged 18 to 55 with stage III lung adenocarcinoma. The specimen comprised peripheral blood, sampled before any cancer treatment.

CDR3 sequence reads: CASIIGEPYNSPLHF. CDR3 DNA: TGTGCCAGCATAATCGGGGAACCATATAATTCACCCCTCCACTTT. V gene TRBV6-6 combines with J gene TRBJ1-6; D uncertain. The CDR3 has 15 amino acids. Trimming left V 7 bases short and J 4 bases short, with 14 bases between. CDR1 and CDR2 from the germline V gene are MNHNY and SVGAGI (reference sequence).